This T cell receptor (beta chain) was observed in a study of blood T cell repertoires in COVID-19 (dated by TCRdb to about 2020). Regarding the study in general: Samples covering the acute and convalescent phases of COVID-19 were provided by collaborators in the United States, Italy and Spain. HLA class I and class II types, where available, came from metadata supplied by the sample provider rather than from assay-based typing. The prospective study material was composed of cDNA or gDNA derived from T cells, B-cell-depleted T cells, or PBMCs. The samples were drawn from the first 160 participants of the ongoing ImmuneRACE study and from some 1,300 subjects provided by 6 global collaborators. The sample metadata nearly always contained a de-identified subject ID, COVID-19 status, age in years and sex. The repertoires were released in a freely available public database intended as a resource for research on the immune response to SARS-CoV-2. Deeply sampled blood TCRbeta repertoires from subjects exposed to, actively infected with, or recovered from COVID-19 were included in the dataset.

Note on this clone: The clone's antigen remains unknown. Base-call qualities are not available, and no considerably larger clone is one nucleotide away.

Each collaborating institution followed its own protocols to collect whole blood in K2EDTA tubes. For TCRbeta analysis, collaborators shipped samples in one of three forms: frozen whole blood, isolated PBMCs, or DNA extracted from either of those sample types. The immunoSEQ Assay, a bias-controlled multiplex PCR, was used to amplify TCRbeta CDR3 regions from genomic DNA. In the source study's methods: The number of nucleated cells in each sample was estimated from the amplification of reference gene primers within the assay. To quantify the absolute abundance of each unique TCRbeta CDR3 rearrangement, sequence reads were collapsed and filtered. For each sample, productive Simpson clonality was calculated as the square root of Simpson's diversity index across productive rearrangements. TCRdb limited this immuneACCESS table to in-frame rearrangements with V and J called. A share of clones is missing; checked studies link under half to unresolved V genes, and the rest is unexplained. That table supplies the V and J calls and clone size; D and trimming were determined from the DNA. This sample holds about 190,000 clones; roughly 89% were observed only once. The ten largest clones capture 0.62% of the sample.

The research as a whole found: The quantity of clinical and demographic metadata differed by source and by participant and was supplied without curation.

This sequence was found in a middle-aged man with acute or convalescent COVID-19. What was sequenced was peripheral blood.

The DNA sequence reads TGTGCCAGCAGATTTTGGACTACCCACACAGATACGCAGTATTTT. Its protein product is CASRFWTTHTDTQYF. The chain uses TRBV7-2 and TRBJ2-3; the D region possibly corresponds to TRBD2 (6 bases align). V drops 6 bases and J drops 2 bases, leaving 15 bases in between. CDR1 and CDR2, looked up from the germline V gene, are SGHTA and FQGNSA. The CDR3 measures 15 amino acids from cysteine to phenylalanine. Of the read, only the CDR3 DNA is kept; its 45 bases are in frame from base 1.